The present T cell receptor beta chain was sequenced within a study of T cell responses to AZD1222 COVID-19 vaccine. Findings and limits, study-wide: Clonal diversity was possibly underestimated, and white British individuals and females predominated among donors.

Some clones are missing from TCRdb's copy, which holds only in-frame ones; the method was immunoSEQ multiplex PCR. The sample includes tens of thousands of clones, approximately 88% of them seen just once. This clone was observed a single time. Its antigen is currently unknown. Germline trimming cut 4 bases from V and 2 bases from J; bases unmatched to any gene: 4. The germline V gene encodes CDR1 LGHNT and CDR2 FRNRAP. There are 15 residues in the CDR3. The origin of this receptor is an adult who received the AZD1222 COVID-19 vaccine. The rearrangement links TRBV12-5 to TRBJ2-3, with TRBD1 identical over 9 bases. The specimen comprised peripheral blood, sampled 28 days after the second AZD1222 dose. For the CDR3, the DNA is TGTGCTAGTGGTTCCGGGACAGGGCTCACAGATACGCAGTATTTT. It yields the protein CASGSGTGLTDTQYF.